These T cell receptor beta chains were read from a single sample in a study of blood T cells in healthy people across ages. TCRdb reanalysed the 5' RACE reads using MiXCR and keeps one entry per CDR3 protein. The sample contains almost 1 million distinct CDR3 sequences, 45% to 60% of which appear only once. Sequencing was done on a sample of blood. These receptors came from a woman aged 60-70 years in good health. Both conserved end residues are part of each CDR3. D genes are given only for firm matches. Size is omitted from some rows. Given values are once, few, many or a class for expanded clones.

clone_size: few
j_call: TRBJ1-5
d_call: NA
v_call: TRBV12-3/TRBV12-4
cdr3_nt: TGTGCCAGCACCTGGGGCAGCGATCTTCAGCCCCAGCATTTT
cdr3_aa: CASTWGSDLQPQHF

clone_size: NA
j_call: TRBJ1-5
d_call: NA
v_call: TRBV28
cdr3_nt: TGTGCCAGCAGTTGGCCGGGACACGATCAGCCCCAGCATTTT
cdr3_aa: CASSWPGHDQPQHF

clone_size: few
j_call: TRBJ2-5
d_call: TRBD1
v_call: TRBV5-1
cdr3_nt: TGCGCCAGCAGCCCCGGACAGGGGGCTTTAGGAGAGACCCAGTACTTC
cdr3_aa: CASSPGQGALGETQYF

clone_size: few
j_call: TRBJ2-1
d_call: TRBD2
v_call: TRBV10-3
cdr3_nt: TGTGCCATCAGTACAAGCGGGAGGGAAGGCAATGAGCAGTTCTTC
cdr3_aa: CAISTSGREGNEQFF

clone_size: NA
j_call: TRBJ1-2
d_call: NA
v_call: TRBV12-3/TRBV12-4
cdr3_nt: TGTGCCAGCAGTATTCAGAAAATGGCGGGAGGAGGCTACACCTTC
cdr3_aa: CASSIQKMAGGGYTF

clone_size: NA
j_call: TRBJ2-7
d_call: NA
v_call: TRBV7-9
cdr3_nt: TGTGCCAGCAGCTTAATGGGGGGCTACGAGCAGTACTTC
cdr3_aa: CASSLMGGYEQYF

clone_size: NA
j_call: TRBJ1-3
d_call: NA
v_call: TRBV28
cdr3_nt: TGTGCCAGCAGACCGACCGGACCGTATGTTGGCACCATATATTTT
cdr3_aa: CASRPTGPYVGTIYF

clone_size: few
j_call: TRBJ2-7
d_call: TRBD2
v_call: TRBV27
cdr3_nt: TGTGCCAGCAGTACCTACCCGGGACTAGCTATCTACGAGCAGTACTTC
cdr3_aa: CASSTYPGLAIYEQYF

clone_size: NA
j_call: TRBJ2-2
d_call: NA
v_call: TRBV27
cdr3_nt: TGTGCCAGTGCGACCAGGAACACCGGGGAGCTGTTTTTT
cdr3_aa: CASATRNTGELFF

clone_size: NA
j_call: TRBJ1-6
d_call: TRBD1
v_call: TRBV27
cdr3_nt: TGTGCCAGCAGTTCCAGCCTCATAAGACAGGGTCGTTATTCACCCCTCCACTTT
cdr3_aa: CASSSSLIRQGRYSPLHF

clone_size: NA
j_call: TRBJ1-5
d_call: NA
v_call: TRBV7-2
cdr3_nt: TGTGCCAGCAGCTTAGGGGCAAAATTCAATCAGCCCCAGCATTTT
cdr3_aa: CASSLGAKFNQPQHF